Each of the 32 T cell receptor beta chains below was sequenced from the same sample in a study of blood T cell repertoires in COVID-19. Sequencing used immunoSEQ multiplex PCR; TCRdb keeps in-frame clones, though not all of them. The data contain a few hundred thousand clones, approximately 90% of them singletons. The sequencing sample was made of peripheral blood. All receptors come from a woman aged 25-40 years with COVID-19, enrolled during active disease.

V and J are TRBV5-5 and TRBJ1-2, with D possibly TRBD1 on 5 matching bases. The CDR3 totals 14 residues. The germline CDR1 and CDR2 sequences are SGHKS and YYEKEE (reference sequence). V was cut by 4 bases and J by 8 bases, with 18 bases left in between. The CDR3 bases are TGTGCCAGCAGCCGCGGGGGAGTCTCATCGGGCTACACCTTC. Translation gives CASSRGGVSSGYTF.

This chain links TRBV19 with TRBJ2-2; D is uncertain. The CDR3 is 14 residues long. The germline V gene has CDR1 LNHDA and CDR2 SQIVND (reference sequence). Trimming cost V 2 bases and J 0 bases, with 4 bases left between them. CDR3 protein: CASSISANTGELFF. As DNA, the CDR3 is TGTGCCAGTAGTATATCTGCGAACACCGGGGAGCTGTTTTTT.

The chain uses TRBV10-1 and TRBJ2-1; D gene ambiguous. Looked up from germline, CDR1 is WNHNN and CDR2 is SYGVQD (reference sequence). V lost 7 bases, J lost 5 bases, and 12 bases lay in between. The CDR3 contains 13 residues. The CDR3 sequence: CASTLSLNNEQFF. The CDR3, as DNA: TGCGCCAGCACCCTGAGCCTTAACAATGAGCAGTTCTTC.

The V and J genes are TRBV6-6 and TRBJ2-5; tentative D call: TRBD2 (6 bases). The CDR3 contains 15 residues. In germline, CDR1 is MNHNY, CDR2 SVGAGI (reference sequence). Between the trimmed V and J ends, which lost 6 bases and 1 base, there was a span of 15 bases. CDR3 region: CASRLHLAIQETQYF. The CDR3 DNA reads as TGTGCCAGCAGACTGCACCTAGCGATCCAAGAGACCCAGTACTTC.

V usage is TRBV10-3 and J usage is TRBJ1-2; the match to TRBD1 covers 9 bases. The CDR3 consists of 14 residues. Germline trimming cut 3 bases from V and 7 bases from J; bases unmatched to any gene: 6. Germline lookup yields CDR1 ENHRY and CDR2 SYGVKD. CDR3 sequence reads: CAISEDRGKVGYTF. The DNA for the CDR3 is TGTGCCATCAGTGAAGACAGGGGGAAGGTTGGCTACACCTTC.

V is TRBV20-1 and J is TRBJ2-3, with D tentatively TRBD2 (5 bases). CDR3 length equals 11 residues. Trimming shortened V by 4 bases and J by 6 bases, and 8 bases separated the two germline ends. Germline CDR1 reads DFQATT; CDR2 reads SNEGSKA (reference sequence). DNA of the CDR3: TGCAGTGCTACTAGCCTGGATACGCAGTATTTT. It codes for CSATSLDTQYF.

V gene TRBV11-3 combines with J gene TRBJ2-3, with D tentatively TRBD1 (6 bases). The germline V gene has CDR1 SGHNT and CDR2 YENEEA. V lost 3 bases and J lost 1, with 8 bases in between. This CDR3 has 14 residues. DNA of the CDR3: TGTGCCAGCAGCTTCAGGGGTCGCACAGATACGCAGTATTTT. Amino acids: CASSFRGRTDTQYF.

V and J are TRBV28 and TRBJ1-3; D may be TRBD1 (5 bases). The germline V gene has CDR1 MDHEN and CDR2 SYDVKM. Between the trimmed V and J ends, which lost 1 base and 3 bases, there was a span of 10 bases. This CDR3 is 15 amino acids long. CDR3 sequence: CASSLLGRDGNTIYF. The CDR3 nucleotides are TGTGCCAGCAGTTTATTGGGCAGGGATGGAAACACCATATATTTT.

This chain connects TRBV18 to TRBJ2-1; maybe TRBD1 (5 bases). The CDR3 has 16 residues. Deletions cut 4 bases from V and 9 bases from J, with 22 bases between. Germline CDR1 reads KGHSH; CDR2 reads LQKENI. For the CDR3, the DNA is TGTGCCAGCTCACTTTTGGACGGTCAGGGAATTGGTGAGCAGTTCTTC. It yields the protein CASSLLDGQGIGEQFF.

J is TRBJ1-5 and V is TRBV7-8; D is unresolved. The CDR3 sequence is 14 residues long. The germline V gene has CDR1 SGHVS and CDR2 FQNEAQ. V was shortened by 4 bases and J by 2 bases, with 9 bases between the two germline ends. This chain's CDR3 is CASSSTRGNQPQHF. The CDR3 bases are TGTGCCAGCAGCTCAACCCGGGGCAATCAGCCCCAGCATTTT. The variable domain in full, with the rest retrieved from reference TRBV7-8 and TRBJ1-5, is GAGVSQSPRYKVAKRGQDVALRCDPISGHVSLFWYQQALGQGPEFLTYFQNEAQLDKSGLPSDRFFAERPEGSVSTLKIQRTQQEDSAVYLCASSSTRGNQPQHFGDGTRLSIL.

The chain carries TRBV4-1 and TRBJ2-1; possibly TRBD1 for D (6 bases). This CDR3 spans 15 amino acids. Trimming stripped 0 bases from V and 7 bases from J, with 13 bases between. Germline values: CDR1 MGHRA, CDR2 YSYEKL. The CDR3 sequence: CASSQEGAYGNEQFF. The CDR3 DNA reads TGCGCCAGCAGCCAAGAGGGGGCCTACGGTAATGAGCAGTTCTTC.

The rearrangement links TRBV28 to TRBJ2-3, with 8 positions matching TRBD1. With V trimmed by 3 bases and J by 2 bases, 4 bases remained unmatched. CDR1 and CDR2 from the germline V gene are MDHEN and SYDVKM. CDR3 size: 15 residues. CDR3 in amino acids: CASSFSTGVTDTQYF. CDR3 DNA: TGTGCCAGCAGTTTCTCGACAGGGGTCACAGATACGCAGTATTTT.

The rearrangement uses TRBV18 and TRBJ2-7, with D unclear. Trimming removed 6 bases at V and 0 bases at J, with 15 bases between. The length of the CDR3 is 15 residues. CDR1 and CDR2 (germline): KGHSH, LQKENI. The CDR3 spells CASSRVVTHSYEQYF. As DNA, the CDR3 is TGTGCCAGCTCCCGCGTAGTCACCCACTCCTACGAGCAGTACTTC.

This clone was observed a single time. The rearrangement uses TRBV7-9 and TRBJ1-2; D is unclear. Germline values: CDR1 SEHNR, CDR2 FQNEAQ (reference sequence). The CDR3 spans 16 residues. Trimming removed 5 bases at V and 5 bases at J, with 21 bases between. The CDR3 DNA reads as TGTGCCAGCAGCCGTGGGAGGCAGCTGAACCCGTATGGCTACACCTTC. The encoded protein is CASSRGRQLNPYGYTF.

CDR3 amino acids: CASSLAGWRGGPSGNYEQYF. The CDR3 region has the DNA TGCGCCAGCAGCTTGGCCGGCTGGCGGGGGGGCCCAAGTGGAAACTACGAGCAGTACTTC. The chain combines TRBV5-1 with TRBJ2-7, with 9 bases that match TRBD2. Unmatched junction bases numbered 19, after V lost 0 bases and J lost 3 bases. This CDR3 spans 20 amino acids. Germline-derived CDR1 and CDR2 are SGHRS and YFSETQ.

The J gene is TRBJ2-7, the V gene TRBV28; 8 positions match TRBD1. Germline trimming cut 6 bases from V and 5 bases from J; bases unmatched to any gene: 9. Germline loops: CDR1 MDHEN, CDR2 SYDVKM. This CDR3 has 14 residues. The CDR3 DNA reads TGTGCCAGCAGCCTAGACAGGGGTCGCGACGAGCAGTACTTC. Its translation: CASSLDRGRDEQYF. Drawing the rest from reference TRBV28 and TRBJ2-7, the complete variable domain is DVKVTQSSRYLVKRTGEKVFLECVQDMDHENMFWYRQDPGLGLRLIYFSYDVKMKEKGDIPEGYSVSREKKERFSLILESASTNQTSMYLCASSLDRGRDEQYFGPGTRLTVT.

The chain links TRBV2 to TRBJ2-2; 9 nucleotides align to TRBD2. CDR3 length equals 16 residues. V lost 5 bases and J lost 4; bases outside the gene matches: 8. Germline V gene data show CDR1 as SNHLY and CDR2 as FYNNEI. The CDR3 coding sequence is TGTGCCAGCAGTTACCTCGGGACTAGCCGCACCGGGGAGCTGTTTTTT. Translated: CASSYLGTSRTGELFF.

In DNA, the CDR3 is TGTGCCAGCAGCTTAGCCCGACTAGCGGGAATCCACAATGAGCAGTTCTTC. As protein: CASSLARLAGIHNEQFF. J is TRBJ2-1 and V is TRBV11-3, with 11 bases lining up with TRBD2. The V gene's germline CDR1 is SGHNT and CDR2 YENEEA. CDR3 length: 17 residues. V lost 1 base and J lost 5; bases outside the gene matches: 7.

The V and J genes are TRBV4-3 and TRBJ1-5; TRBD1 might be the D (6 bases). Germline CDR1 and CDR2: LGHNA and YSLEER. The V end was cut by 1 base, the J end by 6 bases, with 7 bases between. The CDR3 consists of 13 residues. The CDR3 DNA reads as TGCGCCAGCAGCCAAGGAGGGGGTCAGCCCCAGCATTTT. Translation: CASSQGGGQPQHF.

This clone has just one count. The chain joins TRBV11-2 to TRBJ2-2; 7 bases are shared with TRBD2. CDR1 and CDR2 from the germline V gene are SGHAT and FQNNGV. The CDR3 runs 15 residues. After removal of 2 bases from V and 3 bases from J, the junction contained 3 bases not matched to a gene. The CDR3 DNA reads as TGTGCCAGCAGCTTACTTGGGGGGGACACCGGGGAGCTGTTTTTT. It translates to CASSLLGGDTGELFF.

The chain has TRBV5-1 and TRBJ2-2, with D possibly TRBD1 on 6 matching bases. In germline, CDR1 is SGHRS, CDR2 YFSETQ. This CDR3 is built from 16 residues. Trimming took 5 bases from V and 6 from J, leaving 20 bases between them. CDR3 in DNA: TGCGCCAGCAGTTTCATACAGGGTTTAGAATCCGGGGAGCTGTTTTTT. It specifies CASSFIQGLESGELFF.

This chain connects TRBV15 to TRBJ1-5; D gene ambiguous. The CDR3 sequence is 15 residues long. CDR1 is LNHNV, CDR2 YYDKDF, per germline (reference sequence). V was clipped by 0 bases and J by 1 base, with 7 bases between them. In DNA form, the CDR3 reads TGTGCCACCAGCAGAGATCTGGCCAGCAATCAGCCCCAGCATTTT. This gives the protein CATSRDLASNQPQHF.

There are a few counts of this clone. This chain links TRBV5-6 with TRBJ2-7; 9 bases map to TRBD2. Unmatched junction bases numbered 6, after V lost 4 bases and J lost 4 bases. Germline CDR1 SGHDT, CDR2 YYEEEE. The CDR3 covers 14 residues. The DNA of the CDR3 is TGTGCCAGCAGCCCCCTAGCGGGGACGTACGAGCAGTACGTC. This encodes CASSPLAGTYEQYV.

The chain joins TRBV11-2 to TRBJ1-1; D gene unclear. The V gene lost 5 bases and the J gene lost 3 bases, with 10 bases spanning the gap. Germline lookup yields CDR1 SGHAT and CDR2 FQNNGV. The CDR3 contains 13 residues. The CDR3 DNA reads TGTGCCAGCAGCCCCTTTGAGCACACTGAAGCTTTCTTT. Translated: CASSPFEHTEAFF.

The chain carries TRBV25-1 and TRBJ1-5; 8 bases line up with TRBD1. The J segment lost 2 bases and the V segment lost 5 bases, leaving 5 bases of the junction unmatched. The CDR3 totals 15 residues. Germline V lookup: CDR1 MGHDK, CDR2 SYGVNS. Here the CDR3 reads CASSKTGDGNQPQHF. CDR3 DNA sequence: TGTGCCAGCAGTAAGACAGGGGACGGCAATCAGCCCCAGCATTTT.

The chain uses TRBV7-2 and TRBJ2-1; 8 nucleotides agree with TRBD2. V lost 1 base and J lost 8; bases outside the gene matches: 10. The CDR3 length is 16 residues. The germline V gene has CDR1 SGHTA and CDR2 FQGNSA. The CDR3 reads CASSLDPAGARDEQFF. CDR3 sequence (DNA): TGTGCCAGCAGCTTAGATCCAGCGGGGGCGCGGGATGAGCAGTTCTTC. Based on the CDR3 plus reference TRBV7-2 and TRBJ2-1, the full variable domain is GAGVSQSPSNKVTEKGKDVELRCDPISGHTALYWYRQSLGQGLEFLIYFQGNSAPDKSGLPSDRFSAERTGGSVSTLTIQRTQQEDSAVYLCASSLDPAGARDEQFFGPGTRLTVL.

A single count supports this clone. J is TRBJ2-2 and V is TRBV5-6; tentative D call: TRBD1 (5 bases). There are 13 residues in the CDR3. V lost 5 bases to trimming and J lost 6 bases, with 11 bases between them. Per the germline V gene, CDR1 is SGHDT and CDR2 is YYEEEE. This chain's CDR3 is CASSPGIPGELFF. CDR3 sequence (DNA): TGTGCCAGCAGTCCAGGGATCCCCGGGGAGCTGTTTTTT.

This clone was recorded only once. This chain connects TRBV2 to TRBJ1-5; 12 nucleotides align to TRBD1. CDR1 and CDR2 from the germline V gene are SNHLY and FYNNEI. J was trimmed by 7 bases and V by 6 bases; bases with no gene match: 10. CDR3 length: 16 residues. The CDR3 loop reads CASRPPGTGGEQPQHF. In nucleotides, the CDR3 is TGTGCCAGCAGACCTCCCGGGACAGGGGGCGAACAGCCCCAGCATTTT.

The J gene is TRBJ2-3, the V gene TRBV27, with no clear D. The germline gives CDR1 MNHEY, CDR2 SMNVEV (reference sequence). The CDR3 has 14 amino acids. Deletions cut 5 bases from V and 2 bases from J, with 11 bases between. CDR3 bases: TGTGCCAGCAGTCACACCCTTTCCACAGATACGCAGTATTTT. Translating it yields CASSHTLSTDTQYF.

The chain links TRBV9 to TRBJ1-1, with a weak D call TRBD1 (6 bases). The germline V gene has CDR1 SGDLS and CDR2 YYNGEE. The CDR3 runs 15 residues. The ends were cut back, 5 bases at V and 8 bases at J, with 22 bases in the middle. CDR3 nucleotides: TGTGCCAGCAGTCCAACTACAGGGAGGGGGGGAGAAGCTTTCTTT. Translated, it gives CASSPTTGRGGEAFF.

A note on this clone: Mismatch with germline at one junction end may stem from a read error. V is TRBV10-1 and J is TRBJ2-7; 12 bases line up with TRBD2. In germline, CDR1 is WNHNN, CDR2 SYGVQD (reference sequence). The CDR3 has 14 residues. The CDR3 DNA sequence: TGCGCCAGCAGTGAGTCGGGGGGACTAGCGGGCCAAAGGTTC. As protein: CASSESGGLAGQRF.

The chain carries TRBV9 and TRBJ1-4; D is unclear. Trimming stripped 1 base from V and 5 bases from J, with 9 bases between. Germline CDR1 SGDLS, CDR2 YYNGEE. The CDR3 runs 14 residues. The CDR3 DNA sequence: TGTGCCAGCAGCGTAACCCACGGGAATGAAAAACTGTTTTTT. Translated, it gives CASSVTHGNEKLFF. Together with reference TRBV9 and TRBJ1-4, the CDR3 gives the full variable domain: DSGVTQTPKHLITATGQRVTLRCSPRSGDLSVYWYQQSLDQGLQFLIQYYNGEERAKGNILERFSAQQFPDLHSELNLSSLELGDSALYFCASSVTHGNEKLFFGSGTQLSVL.